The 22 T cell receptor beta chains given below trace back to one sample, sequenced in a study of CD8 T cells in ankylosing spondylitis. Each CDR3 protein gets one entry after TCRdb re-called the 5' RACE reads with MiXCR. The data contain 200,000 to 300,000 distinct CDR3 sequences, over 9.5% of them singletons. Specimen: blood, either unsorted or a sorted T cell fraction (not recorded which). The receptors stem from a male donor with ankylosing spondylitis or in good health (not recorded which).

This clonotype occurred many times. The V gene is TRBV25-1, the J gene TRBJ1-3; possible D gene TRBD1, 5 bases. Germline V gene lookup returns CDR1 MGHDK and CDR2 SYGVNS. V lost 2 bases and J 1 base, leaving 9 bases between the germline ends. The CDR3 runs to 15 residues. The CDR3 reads CASSEAGVSGNTIYF. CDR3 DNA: TGTGCCAGCAGTGAAGCGGGGGTGTCTGGAAACACCATATATTTT.

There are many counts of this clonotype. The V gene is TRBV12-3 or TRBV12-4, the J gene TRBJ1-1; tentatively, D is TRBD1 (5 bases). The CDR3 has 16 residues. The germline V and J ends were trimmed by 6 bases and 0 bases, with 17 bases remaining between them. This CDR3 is CASRLGPLKVNTEAFF. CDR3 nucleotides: TGTGCCAGCAGACTGGGACCGCTTAAGGTGAACACTGAAGCTTTCTTT.

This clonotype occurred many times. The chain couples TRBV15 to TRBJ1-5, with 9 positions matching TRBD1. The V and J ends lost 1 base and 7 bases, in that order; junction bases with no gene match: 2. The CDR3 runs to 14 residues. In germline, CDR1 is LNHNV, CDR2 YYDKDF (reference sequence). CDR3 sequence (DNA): TGTGCCACCAGCAGAGGGACAGGGGAACAGCCCCAGCATTTT. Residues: CATSRGTGEQPQHF.

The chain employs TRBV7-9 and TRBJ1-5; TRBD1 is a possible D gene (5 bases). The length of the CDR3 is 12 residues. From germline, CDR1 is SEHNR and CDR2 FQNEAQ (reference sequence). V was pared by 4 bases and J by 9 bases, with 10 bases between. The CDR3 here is CASSSQGGPQHF. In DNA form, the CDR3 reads TGTGCCAGCAGCTCCCAGGGAGGGCCCCAGCATTTT.

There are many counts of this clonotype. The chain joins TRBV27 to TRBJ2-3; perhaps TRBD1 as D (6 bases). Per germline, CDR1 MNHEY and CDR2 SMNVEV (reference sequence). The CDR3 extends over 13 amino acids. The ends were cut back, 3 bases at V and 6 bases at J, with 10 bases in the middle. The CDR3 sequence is CASSLFGGDTQYF. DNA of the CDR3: TGTGCCAGCAGTTTGTTTGGGGGCGATACGCAGTATTTT.

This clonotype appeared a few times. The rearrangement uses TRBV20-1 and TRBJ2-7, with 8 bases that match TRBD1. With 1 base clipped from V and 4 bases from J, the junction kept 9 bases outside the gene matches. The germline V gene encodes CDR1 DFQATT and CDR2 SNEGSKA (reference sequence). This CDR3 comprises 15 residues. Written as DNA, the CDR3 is TGCAGTGCTAGAGGGTCGCAGGGGGCTGGATACGAGCAGTACTTC. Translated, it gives CSARGSQGAGYEQYF.

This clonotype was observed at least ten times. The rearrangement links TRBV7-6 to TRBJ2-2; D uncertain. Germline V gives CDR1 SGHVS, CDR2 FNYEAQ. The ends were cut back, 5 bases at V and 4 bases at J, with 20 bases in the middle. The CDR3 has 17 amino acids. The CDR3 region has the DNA TGTGCCAGCAGCCCCCGATGGGTCAAGACGAGCACCGGGGAGCTGTTTTTT. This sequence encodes CASSPRWVKTSTGELFF.

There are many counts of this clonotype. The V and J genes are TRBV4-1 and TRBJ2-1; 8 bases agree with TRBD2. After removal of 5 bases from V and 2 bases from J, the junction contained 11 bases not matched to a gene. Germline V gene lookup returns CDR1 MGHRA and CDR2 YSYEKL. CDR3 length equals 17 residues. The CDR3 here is CASSYRTSLSAYNEQFF. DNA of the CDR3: TGCGCCAGCAGCTATAGGACTAGCCTGTCGGCCTACAATGAGCAGTTCTTC.

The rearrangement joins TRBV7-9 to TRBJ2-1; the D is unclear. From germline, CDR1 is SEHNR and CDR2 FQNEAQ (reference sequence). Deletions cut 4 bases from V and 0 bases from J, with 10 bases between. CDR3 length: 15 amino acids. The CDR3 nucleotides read TGTGCCAGCAGCTCGGTGGTCCTCTCCTACAATGAGCAGTTCTTC. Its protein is CASSSVVLSYNEQFF. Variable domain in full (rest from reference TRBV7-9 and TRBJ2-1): DTGVSQNPRHKITKRGQNVTFRCDPISEHNRLYWYRQTLGQGPEFLTYFQNEAQLEKSRLLSDRFSAERPKGSFSTLEIQRTEQGDSAMYLCASSSVVLSYNEQFFGPGTRLTVL.

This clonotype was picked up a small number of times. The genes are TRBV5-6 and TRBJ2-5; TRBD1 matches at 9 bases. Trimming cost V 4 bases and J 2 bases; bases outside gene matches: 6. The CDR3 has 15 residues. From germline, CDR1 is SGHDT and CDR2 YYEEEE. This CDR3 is CASSPGTGYQETQYF. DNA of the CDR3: TGTGCCAGCAGCCCCGGGACAGGGTATCAAGAGACCCAGTACTTC.

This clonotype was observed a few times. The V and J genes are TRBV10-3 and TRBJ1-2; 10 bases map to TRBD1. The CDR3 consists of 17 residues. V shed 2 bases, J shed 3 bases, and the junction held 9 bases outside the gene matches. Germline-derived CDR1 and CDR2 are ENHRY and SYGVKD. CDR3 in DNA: TGTGCCATCAGTGAGCGGACAGGGGGGGGTTCAGACTATGGCTACACCTTC. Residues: CAISERTGGGSDYGYTF.

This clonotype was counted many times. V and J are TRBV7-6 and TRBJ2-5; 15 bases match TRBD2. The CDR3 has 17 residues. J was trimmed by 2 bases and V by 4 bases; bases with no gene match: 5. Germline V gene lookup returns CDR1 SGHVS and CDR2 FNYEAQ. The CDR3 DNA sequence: TGTGCCAGCAGCTCCGGGACTAGCGGGGGGTATCAAGAGACCCAGTACTTC. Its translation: CASSSGTSGGYQETQYF.

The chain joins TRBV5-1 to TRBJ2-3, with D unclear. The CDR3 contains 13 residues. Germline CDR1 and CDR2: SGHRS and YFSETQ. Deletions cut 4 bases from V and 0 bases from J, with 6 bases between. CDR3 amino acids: CASSHISTDTQYF. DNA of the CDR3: TGCGCCAGCAGCCACATCAGCACAGATACGCAGTATTTT.

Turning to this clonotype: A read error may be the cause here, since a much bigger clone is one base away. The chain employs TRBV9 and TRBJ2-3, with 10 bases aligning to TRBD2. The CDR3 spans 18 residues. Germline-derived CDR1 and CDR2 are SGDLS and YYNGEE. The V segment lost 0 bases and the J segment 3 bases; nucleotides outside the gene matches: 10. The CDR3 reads CASSVGLAGALLTDTQYF. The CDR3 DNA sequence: TGTGCCAGCAGCGTAGGGCTAGCGGGGGCCCTTCTGACAGATACGCAGTATTTT.

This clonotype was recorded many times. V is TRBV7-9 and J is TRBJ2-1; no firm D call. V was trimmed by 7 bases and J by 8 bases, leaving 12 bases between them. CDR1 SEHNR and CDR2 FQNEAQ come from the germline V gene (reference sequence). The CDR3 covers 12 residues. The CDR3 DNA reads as TGTGCCAGCATCTTGGGCGTGCATGAGCAGTTCTTC. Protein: CASILGVHEQFF.

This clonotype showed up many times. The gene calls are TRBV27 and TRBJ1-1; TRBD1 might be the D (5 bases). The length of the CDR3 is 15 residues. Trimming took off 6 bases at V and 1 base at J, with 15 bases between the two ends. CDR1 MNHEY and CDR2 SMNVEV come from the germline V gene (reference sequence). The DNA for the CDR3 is TGTGCCAGCAGACGGCGTCCGGGACCGAACACTGAAGCTTTCTTT. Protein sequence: CASRRRPGPNTEAFF.

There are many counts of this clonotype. The CDR3 DNA sequence: TGCGCCAGCAGCCAACGGGCGACTAATGAAAAACTGTTTTTT. Translation: CASSQRATNEKLFF. The chain is built from TRBV4-1 and TRBJ1-4; unclear D gene. V gave up 2 bases and J gave up 2 bases, with 6 bases separating them. The CDR3 length is 14 residues. The germline V gene has CDR1 MGHRA and CDR2 YSYEKL.

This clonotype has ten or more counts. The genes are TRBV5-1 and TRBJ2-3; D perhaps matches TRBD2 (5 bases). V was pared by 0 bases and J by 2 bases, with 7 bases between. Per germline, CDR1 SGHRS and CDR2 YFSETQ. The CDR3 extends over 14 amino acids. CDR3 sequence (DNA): TGCGCCAGCAGCTTGGGGGAGATCACAGATACGCAGTATTTT. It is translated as CASSLGEITDTQYF.

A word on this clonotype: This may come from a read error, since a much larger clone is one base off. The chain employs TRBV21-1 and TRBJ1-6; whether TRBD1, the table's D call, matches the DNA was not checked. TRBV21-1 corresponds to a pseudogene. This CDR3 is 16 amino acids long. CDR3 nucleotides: TGTGTCAGCAGCTTGAGGAGGAGACAGGAGCCTTCACCCCTCCACTTT. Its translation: CVSSLRRRQEPSPLHF.

The CDR3 sequence: CASSLGRRFGETQYF. Written as DNA, the CDR3 is TGTGCCAGCAGTTTAGGGAGGCGGTTCGGGGAGACCCAGTACTTC. The chain has TRBV12-3 or TRBV12-4 and TRBJ2-5, with a possible D match to TRBD2 (5 bases). The CDR3 covers 15 residues. V shed 1 base and J shed 5 bases, with 14 bases lying between them.

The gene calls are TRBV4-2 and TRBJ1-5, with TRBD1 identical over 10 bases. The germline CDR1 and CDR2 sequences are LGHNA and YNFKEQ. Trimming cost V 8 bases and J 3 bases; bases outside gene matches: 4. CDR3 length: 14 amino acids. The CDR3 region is CASGDRGLNQPQHF. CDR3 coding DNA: TGTGCCAGCGGGGACAGGGGCCTCAATCAGCCCCAGCATTTT.

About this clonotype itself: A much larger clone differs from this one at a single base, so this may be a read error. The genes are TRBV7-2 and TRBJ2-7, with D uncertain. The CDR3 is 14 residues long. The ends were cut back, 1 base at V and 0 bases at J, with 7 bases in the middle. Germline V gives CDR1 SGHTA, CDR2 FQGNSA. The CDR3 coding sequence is TGTGCCAGCAGCTTAGACGGGTACTCCTACGAGCAGTACTTC. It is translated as CASSLDGYSYEQYF.